This T cell receptor (beta chain) was sequenced for a study of identical twins. Points from the study as a whole: The models gave estimates that fell short of the out-of-frame TCR alpha sharing seen in monozygotic twins. Those out-of-frame alpha sequences shared by twins showed an excess of low generation probability.

A word on this clonotype: No antigen is known for it.

From the 5' RACE reads, TCRdb called clonotypes with MiXCR, one entry per CDR3 protein. The sample includes 450,000 to 500,000 distinct CDR3 sequences, roughly 13% of them seen just once. The germline gives CDR1 SGDLS, CDR2 YYNGEE. The CDR3 covers 17 residues. V was clipped by 0 bases and J by 0 bases, with 10 bases between them. Another study also made use of these data, one on yellow fever vaccine responses in identical twins.

The source of this sequence is a woman in her late teens or twenties in good health. Sequenced material: CD4+ T cells sorted from blood. The chain couples TRBV9 to TRBJ2-6, with a tentative D call TRBD1 (5 bases). The CDR3 reads CASSVGQRHSGANVLTF. The CDR3 nucleotides read TGTGCCAGCAGCGTAGGACAGCGCCACTCTGGGGCCAACGTCCTGACTTTC.